Listed here are 31 T cell receptor beta chains from one sample, sequenced in a study of T cell responses to AZD1222 COVID-19 vaccine. TCRdb's table, derived via immunoSEQ multiplex PCR, lists solely in-frame clones and lacks some. The sample has 150,000 to 180,000 clones, around nine tenths seen once. Sequencing used peripheral blood, obtained after recovery from COVID-19. The receptor set was obtained from an adult who had recovered from COVID-19.

The chain recombines TRBV27 with TRBJ1-1; tentative D call: TRBD1 (5 bases). Per the germline V gene, CDR1 is MNHEY and CDR2 is SMNVEV (reference sequence). The V and J ends lost 3 bases and 5 bases respectively, with 10 bases between them. The CDR3 contains 13 residues. The CDR3 reads CASSFGGRTEAFF. Here the CDR3 DNA reads TGTGCCAGCAGTTTCGGGGGTAGGACTGAAGCTTTCTTT.

This chain joins TRBV18 and TRBJ1-1; D may be TRBD1 (5 bases). There are 13 residues in the CDR3. Germline CDR1 is KGHSH and CDR2 is LQKENI. V was clipped by 8 bases and J by 4 bases, with 14 bases between them. DNA of the CDR3: TGTGCCAGCCGGCCCCAGGGTTTCACTGAAGCTTTCTTT. It specifies CASRPQGFTEAFF.

This rearrangement joins TRBV7-2 to TRBJ2-3; TRBD2 matches at 14 bases. Germline values: CDR1 SGHTA, CDR2 FQGNSA. This CDR3 has 17 residues. V was pared by 4 bases and J by 3 bases, with 6 bases of the junction left unmatched. CDR3 bases: TGTGCCAGCAGCTCCCGACTAGCGGGGGGGCCGACAGATACGCAGTATTTT. This encodes CASSSRLAGGPTDTQYF.

The chain has TRBV7-9 and TRBJ2-5; possibly TRBD1 or TRBD2 for D (5 bases each). The CDR3 loop spans 15 amino acids. V was clipped by 4 bases and J by 6 bases, with 18 bases between them. In germline, CDR1 is SEHNR, CDR2 FQNEAQ (reference sequence). This chain's CDR3 is CASSSSPRGIKTQYF. The CDR3 DNA sequence: TGTGCCAGCAGCTCCAGCCCGAGGGGAATCAAGACCCAGTACTTC.

This clone was observed a handful of times. This chain links TRBV5-1 with TRBJ1-1, with D possibly matching TRBD1 (5 bases). The CDR3 runs to 14 residues. With 4 bases removed from V and 1 base from J, the gap between germline ends came to 11 bases. From germline, CDR1 is SGHRS and CDR2 YFSETQ. The CDR3 DNA sequence: TGCGCCAGCAGCCCGGGACCCTCGAACACTGAAGCTTTCTTT. Translation: CASSPGPSNTEAFF.

The gene calls are TRBV7-3 and TRBJ2-1, with D uncertain. The CDR3 is made up of 15 amino acids. Germline V gene sequence: CDR1 SGHTA, CDR2 FQGTGA. V was cut by 2 bases and J by 0 bases, with 8 bases left in between. CDR3 nucleotide sequence: TGTGCCAGCAGCTTAGAGCCAAGCTCCTACAATGAGCAGTTCTTC. Translation: CASSLEPSSYNEQFF. Together with reference TRBV7-3 and TRBJ2-1, the CDR3 gives the full variable domain: GAGVSQTPSNKVTEKGKYVELRCDPISGHTALYWYRQSLGQGPEFLIYFQGTGAADDSGLPNDRFFAVRPEGSVSTLKIQRTERGDSAVYLCASSLEPSSYNEQFFGPGTRLTVL.

This clone has a handful of counts. The chain carries TRBV7-8 and TRBJ1-4; D is possibly TRBD1 (6 bases). From germline, CDR1 is SGHVS and CDR2 FQNEAQ. This CDR3 is 17 amino acids long. V gave up 1 base and J gave up 0 bases, with 12 bases separating them. In nucleotides, the CDR3 is TGTGCCAGCAGCTTAGGGCCAAGGGGGGCAACTAATGAAAAACTGTTTTTT. Translating gives CASSLGPRGATNEKLFF.

A few counts support this clone. This chain joins TRBV6-4 and TRBJ1-4; 7 bases map to TRBD1. Trimming took 3 bases from V and 0 from J; bases not matched to a gene: 7. The germline V gene encodes CDR1 MRHNA and CDR2 SNTAGT. This CDR3 is 17 amino acids long. This chain's CDR3 is CASSDAPGQATNEKLFF. The CDR3 nucleotides are TGTGCCAGCAGTGATGCCCCAGGACAGGCAACTAATGAAAAACTGTTTTTT.

The gene calls are TRBV19 and TRBJ1-2; 8 bases are a match to TRBD1. Germline-derived CDR1 and CDR2 are LNHDA and SQIVND (reference sequence). V dropped 5 bases and J dropped 7; count of bases not matched to a gene: 6. This CDR3 contains 13 residues. CDR3 amino acids: CASSVDREGGYTF. DNA for the CDR3: TGTGCCAGTAGTGTGGACAGGGAGGGTGGCTACACCTTC.

The chain is built from TRBV15 and TRBJ2-7; D is tentatively TRBD1 or TRBD2 (5 bases each). Germline-derived CDR1 and CDR2 are LNHNV and YYDKDF (reference sequence). This CDR3 has 15 amino acids. The germline V and J ends were trimmed by 2 bases and 5 bases, with 16 bases remaining between them. CDR3 bases: TGTGCCACCAGCAGAAACCGGGGACGGCTACACGAGCAGTACTTC. The encoded protein is CATSRNRGRLHEQYF.

The chain is built from TRBV27 and TRBJ1-2, with TRBD1 identical over 7 bases. From germline, CDR1 is MNHEY and CDR2 SMNVEV (reference sequence). The CDR3 is 14 amino acids. The V gene end was trimmed by 5 bases and the J gene end by 5 bases; junction bases not matched to a gene: 8. CDR3 region: CASSPRDSPYGYTF. CDR3 DNA sequence: TGTGCCAGCAGTCCCCGGGACAGTCCATATGGCTACACCTTC.

The chain has TRBV7-6 and TRBJ2-7, with D perhaps TRBD2 (6 bases). The CDR3 runs 16 residues. Between the trimmed V and J ends, which lost 4 bases and 3 bases, there was a span of 19 bases. Germline V lookup: CDR1 SGHVS, CDR2 FNYEAQ. The CDR3: CASSSLSGTPDYEQYF. CDR3 bases: TGTGCCAGCAGCTCCTTATCCGGGACTCCAGACTACGAGCAGTACTTC. Complete variable domain (other parts from reference TRBV7-6 and TRBJ2-7): GAGVSQSPRYKVTKRGQDVALRCDPISGHVSLYWYRQALGQGPEFLTYFNYEAQQDKSGLPNDRFSAERPEGSISTLTIQRTEQRDSAMYRCASSSLSGTPDYEQYFGPGTRLTVT.

The CDR3 DNA reads TGTGCCAGCAGCTCGTTTTTGGGACAGGTTCATGAAGCTTTCTTT. Amino acid sequence: CASSSFLGQVHEAFF. The chain is built from TRBV7-9 and TRBJ1-1; 8 bases line up with TRBD1. The trim removed 4 bases at V and 7 bases at J, leaving 11 bases unmatched. CDR1 and CDR2 (germline): SEHNR, FQNEAQ (reference sequence). The CDR3 runs to 15 residues. The full variable domain, rest sourced from reference TRBV7-9 and TRBJ1-1, is DTGVSQNPRHKITKRGQNVTFRCDPISEHNRLYWYRQTLGQGPEFLTYFQNEAQLEKSRLLSDRFSAERPKGSFSTLEIQRTEQGDSAMYLCASSSFLGQVHEAFFGQGTRLTVV.

This clone has a handful of counts. V usage is TRBV27 and J usage is TRBJ1-1, with 10 bases aligning to TRBD1. The germline V gene encodes CDR1 MNHEY and CDR2 SMNVEV (reference sequence). After removal of 6 bases from V and 4 bases from J, the junction contained 11 bases not matched to a gene. The length of the CDR3 is 16 residues. Here the CDR3 reads CASRPGTGAIATEAFF. In DNA form, the CDR3 reads TGTGCCAGCAGGCCGGGGACAGGGGCAATCGCCACTGAAGCTTTCTTT.

V is TRBV19 and J is TRBJ2-1, with 9 positions matching TRBD1. This CDR3 has 15 amino acids. Germline V gene sequence: CDR1 LNHDA, CDR2 SQIVND (reference sequence). Trimming at V came to 5 bases and at J to 7 bases, leaving 9 bases not matched to a gene. CDR3 sequence: CASSVGTGMKNEQFF. The CDR3 coding sequence is TGTGCCAGTAGTGTCGGGACAGGGATGAAAAATGAGCAGTTCTTC.

The V call is TRBV21-1, the J call TRBJ2-7; TRBD1 is taken as the D call from the table, unchecked against the DNA. TRBV21-1 is classified as a pseudogene. The CDR3 sequence is 15 residues long. CDR3 region: CASSKEVGPTYEQYF. CDR3 bases: TGTGCCAGCAGCAAAGAAGTGGGGCCAACTTACGAGCAGTACTTC.

As to this clone: Other DNA sequences of this sample code for an identical CDR3. The chain uses TRBV2 and TRBJ2-7, with 8 positions matching TRBD1. Germline CDR1 and CDR2: SNHLY and FYNNEI. V trimming: 0 bases; J trimming: 2 bases; junction bases outside the gene matches: 3. This CDR3 has 15 amino acids. The CDR3 DNA reads TGTGCCAGCAGTGAAGCCGGGACAGGACCCTACGAGCAGTACTTC. This encodes CASSEAGTGPYEQYF.

The CDR3 DNA reads as TGTGCCAGCAGTTTCGGTTACATCAAGCAGTACTTC. Translating it yields CASSFGYIKQYF. The genes are TRBV28 and TRBJ2-7, with no clear D. Germline-derived CDR1 and CDR2 are MDHEN and SYDVKM. V was shortened by 3 bases and J by 8 bases, with 11 bases between the two germline ends. The CDR3 totals 12 residues.

The chain carries TRBV27 and TRBJ2-1; the D gene could be TRBD1 or TRBD2 (6 bases each). Trimming stripped 4 bases from V and 7 bases from J, with 17 bases between. CDR1 is MNHEY and CDR2 is SMNVEV in the germline V gene (reference sequence). This CDR3 is built from 15 residues. The CDR3 sequence: CASSWVGGVINEQFF. As DNA, the CDR3 is TGTGCCAGCAGTTGGGTGGGGGGCGTAATTAATGAGCAGTTCTTC.

The chain uses TRBV18 and TRBJ1-5, with no clear D. This CDR3 has 16 residues. Germline V gene data show CDR1 as KGHSH and CDR2 as LQKENI. The V gene lost 2 bases and the J gene lost 5 bases, with 16 bases spanning the gap. CDR3 in DNA: TGTGCCAGCTCACCAGGCTTGGAAGGGAGCCATCAGCCCCAGCATTTT. This sequence encodes CASSPGLEGSHQPQHF. The whole variable domain, remainder taken from reference TRBV18 and TRBJ1-5, is NAGVMQNPRHLVRRRGQEARLRCSPMKGHSHVYWYRQLPEEGLKFMVYLQKENIIDESGMPKERFSAEFPKEGPSILRIQQVVRGDSAAYFCASSPGLEGSHQPQHFGDGTRLSIL.

This clone was counted between two and nine times. J is TRBJ1-2 and V is TRBV24-1; 9 bases align to TRBD1. Germline loops: CDR1 KGHDR, CDR2 SFDVKD. V shed 6 bases, J shed 10 bases, and the junction held 8 bases outside the gene matches. The CDR3 is made up of 13 amino acids. The CDR3 nucleotides read TGTGCCACCAGTACCCCCGGGACAGGGCACTACACCTTC. Translation gives CATSTPGTGHYTF.

This sequence joins TRBV5-1 and TRBJ2-1, with TRBD2 as a possible D gene (6 bases). Trimming took off 0 bases at V and 6 bases at J, with 7 bases between the two ends. Germline V CDR1 and CDR2: SGHRS, YFSETQ. The CDR3 contains 13 residues. CDR3 amino acids: CASSLAGGNEQFF. Here the CDR3 DNA reads TGCGCCAGCAGCTTGGCCGGGGGCAATGAGCAGTTCTTC.

The genes are TRBV6-5 and TRBJ2-6; unclear D gene. Germline CDR1 MNHEY, CDR2 SVGAGI. V lost 5 bases, J lost 0 bases, and 8 bases lay in between. The CDR3 has 15 amino acids. The CDR3 region is CASSLSSSGANVLTF. Here the CDR3 DNA reads TGTGCCAGCAGTCTATCCTCCTCTGGGGCCAACGTCCTGACTTTC.

The chain combines TRBV7-9 with TRBJ2-2, with D possibly being TRBD2 (5 bases). Trimming cost V 6 bases and J 1 base, with 21 bases left between them. The CDR3 totals 18 residues. Germline loops: CDR1 SEHNR, CDR2 FQNEAQ (reference sequence). The CDR3 spells CASSSPPSPAVNTGELFF. The DNA of the CDR3 is TGTGCCAGCAGTTCACCTCCCAGTCCAGCGGTGAACACCGGGGAGCTGTTTTTT.

V usage is TRBV7-2 and J usage is TRBJ2-3, with no clear D. CDR3 length equals 13 residues. Deletions cut 2 bases from V and 4 bases from J, with 7 bases between. Germline assignment: CDR1 SGHTA and CDR2 FQGNSA. The CDR3 loop is CASSLNSADTQYF. CDR3 sequence (DNA): TGTGCCAGCAGCTTAAACTCCGCAGATACGCAGTATTTT.

The chain uses TRBV2 and TRBJ1-5, with unresolved D. V was clipped by 1 base and J by 7 bases, with 14 bases between them. The CDR3 is made up of 15 amino acids. The germline V gene has CDR1 SNHLY and CDR2 FYNNEI. CDR3 nucleotides: TGTGCCAGCAGTGAAGGGTCGGGCGGGAGCCAGCCCCAGCATTTT. It translates to CASSEGSGGSQPQHF.

This chain connects TRBV5-4 to TRBJ2-5; 8 positions match TRBD2. The trim removed 4 bases at V and 2 bases at J, leaving 7 bases unmatched. Germline lookup yields CDR1 SGHNT and CDR2 YYREEE (reference sequence). The CDR3 extends over 15 amino acids. This chain's CDR3 is CASSGRGDQQETQYF. The CDR3 DNA sequence: TGTGCCAGCAGCGGGCGGGGGGACCAGCAAGAGACCCAGTACTTC.

V is TRBV20-1 and J is TRBJ1-3; D is unresolved. The CDR3 has 11 residues. Trimming shortened V by 6 bases and J by 2 bases, and 5 bases separated the two germline ends. Germline CDR1 reads DFQATT; CDR2 reads SNEGSKA (reference sequence). The CDR3 nucleotides are TGCAGTGCAACAACTGGAAACACCATATATTTT. Its translation is CSATTGNTIYF.

This chain joins TRBV25-1 and TRBJ2-2; D unresolved. Deletions cut 1 base from V and 9 bases from J, with 9 bases between. The CDR3 has 13 amino acids. Germline loops: CDR1 MGHDK, CDR2 SYGVNS. For the CDR3, the DNA is TGTGCCAGCAGTGAATTGGGGAATAGGGAGCTGTTTTTT. Protein product: CASSELGNRELFF.

CDR3 nucleotides: TGTGCCGGTGTATCAGCGGGAGGCTTTCATGAGCAGTTCTTC. Translated: CAGVSAGGFHEQFF. J is TRBJ2-1 and V is TRBV7-9; 9 positions match TRBD2. This CDR3 is 14 amino acids long. V gave up 11 bases and J gave up 8 bases; unmatched junction bases: 13. Germline V gene data show CDR1 as SEHNR and CDR2 as FQNEAQ (reference sequence). Full variable domain (rest looked up from reference TRBV7-9 and TRBJ2-1): DTGVSQNPRHKITKRGQNVTFRCDPISEHNRLYWYRQTLGQGPEFLTYFQNEAQLEKSRLLSDRFSAERPKGSFSTLEIQRTEQGDSAMYLCAGVSAGGFHEQFFGPGTRLTVL.

The V gene is TRBV2, the J gene TRBJ1-3, with 9 bases fitting TRBD1. V was pared by 5 bases and J by 7 bases, with 9 bases of the junction left unmatched. This CDR3 is built from 15 residues. Looked up from germline, CDR1 is SNHLY and CDR2 is FYNNEI. This CDR3 is CASSSPSDRGNTIYF. The CDR3 DNA sequence: TGTGCCAGCAGTTCCCCCTCAGACAGGGGGAACACCATATATTTT. Using reference TRBV2 and TRBJ1-3 for the parts outside the CDR3, the full variable domain is EPEVTQTPSHQVTQMGQEVILRCVPISNHLYFYWYRQILGQKVEFLVSFYNNEISEKSEIFDDQFSVERPDGSNFTLKIRSTKLEDSAMYFCASSSPSDRGNTIYFGEGSWLTVV.